These 26 T cell receptor beta chains were sequenced from one sample in a study of regulatory T cells in long-lasting Graves disease. Specified time point: newly diagnosed GD, antithyroid drugs for less than 3 months. The TCR library was made from RNA that had been extracted from PBMCs in TRIzol. Assembly of TCR beta libraries relied on iRepertoire HTBI primers together with Arm-PCR of CDR3 regions. Using its own MiXCR run on the multiplex PCR reads, TCRdb lists one record per CDR3 protein. The table has some 400,000 distinct CDR3 sequences, more than 13% seen once; the top ten hold over 15%. The data were also submitted as part of a second study, on T cells in Graves' hyperthyroidism and ophthalmopathy.

The source was peripheral blood mononuclear cells (PBMCs), collected at new diagnosis, from a patient treated with antithyroid drugs. The receptors come from a woman aged 25 to 45 with Graves disease.

At least ten counts were recorded for this clonotype. The chain combines TRBV6-1 with TRBJ2-7; D not certain. Deletions cut 4 bases from V and 2 bases from J, with 12 bases between. The germline V gene has CDR1 MNHNS and CDR2 SASEGT. This CDR3 contains 14 residues. CDR3 coding DNA: TGTGCCAGCAGTGTATCGTACACACCCTACGAGCAGTACTTC. Amino acids: CASSVSYTPYEQYF.

This clonotype was counted only a few times. The V and J genes are TRBV6-1 and TRBJ1-1, with a weak D call TRBD1 (5 bases). V was cut by 6 bases and J by 10 bases, with 18 bases left in between. This CDR3 is built from 13 residues. The germline V gene has CDR1 MNHNS and CDR2 SASEGT. This CDR3 reads CASRPGLRIRAFF. CDR3 DNA: TGTGCCAGCAGACCGGGACTCCGGATTCGAGCTTTCTTT.

This clonotype appeared a single time. It may be a read error: a sequence one base away is much more abundant. The CDR3 does not end in the conserved phenylalanine or tryptophan, so this is likely a read error. The rearrangement joins TRBV30 to TRBJ1-1, with D unclear. This CDR3 region has 15 residues. Trimming stripped 0 bases from V and 4 bases from J, with 15 bases between. Germline CDR1 GTSNPN, CDR2 SVGIG (reference sequence). CDR3: CAWSVSAGLLTEAFL. DNA for the CDR3: TGTGCCTGGAGTGTATCGGCAGGACTACTCACTGAAGCTTTCCTT.

V and J are TRBV12-3 or TRBV12-4 and TRBJ2-1, with D possibly matching TRBD2 (5 bases). This CDR3 comprises 17 residues. V was cut by 2 bases and J by 0 bases, with 14 bases left in between. The CDR3 DNA reads as TGTGCCAGCAGTTTAATCCTGGTGGGGAGCTCCTACAATGAGCAGTTCTTC. Amino acid sequence: CASSLILVGSSYNEQFF.

Ten or more counts support this clonotype. The gene calls are TRBV10-3 and TRBJ2-1; 9 nucleotides match TRBD2. The length of the CDR3 is 14 residues. J lost 9 bases, V lost 9 bases, and 12 bases had no gene match. In germline, CDR1 is ENHRY, CDR2 SYGVKD. CDR3 in amino acids: CAITLAGVGSEQFF. CDR3 sequence (DNA): TGTGCCATTACGTTAGCGGGAGTGGGCAGTGAGCAGTTCTTC.

The chain employs TRBV27 and TRBJ1-1; tentatively, D is TRBD1 (5 bases). In germline, CDR1 is MNHEY, CDR2 SMNVEV (reference sequence). Trimming took off 8 bases at V and 5 bases at J, with 15 bases between the two ends. The CDR3 extends over 13 amino acids. In DNA form, the CDR3 reads TGTGCCAGCCTAAGGGGATTTGGTACTGAAGCTTTCTTT. Translating it yields CASLRGFGTEAFF.

The chain has TRBV7-3 and TRBJ2-7; D might be TRBD2 (5 bases). V lost 0 bases to trimming and J lost 7 bases, with 16 bases between them. CDR3 length: 15 amino acids. Per germline, CDR1 SGHTA and CDR2 FQGTGA. CDR3 nucleotides: TGTGCCAGCAGCTTAACGTCGTCTAGCCTGCTTGAGCAGTACTTC. As protein: CASSLTSSSLLEQYF.

This clonotype was counted ten times or more. The rearrangement uses TRBV12-3 or TRBV12-4 and TRBJ1-1, with no clear D. CDR3 length: 15 residues. Trimming removed 1 base at V and 6 bases at J, with 15 bases between. The DNA of the CDR3 is TGTGCCAGCAGTTTAGACCCCCAAGCTTGGGCTGAAGCTTTCTTT. Translation: CASSLDPQAWAEAFF.

This clonotype was picked up a small number of times. At one end, the junction sequence differs from germline, possibly due to a read error. The chain recombines TRBV19 with TRBJ2-3; D might be TRBD2 (6 bases). Germline loops: CDR1 LNHDA, CDR2 SQIVND (reference sequence). The CDR3 runs 15 residues. In DNA, the CDR3 is TGTGCGAGTAGAGGGAGCGGAGCGGGCGAAGATACGCAGTATTTT. Translating gives CASRGSGAGEDTQYF.

This clonotype came up once. V is TRBV6-4 and J is TRBJ2-2; 7 bases line up with TRBD1. The junction had 0 bases not matched to a gene; V was cut back by 2 bases and J by 3 bases. Looked up from germline, CDR1 is MRHNA and CDR2 is SNTAGT. The CDR3 is made up of 14 amino acids. In DNA, the CDR3 is TGTGCCAGCAGTGACGGACAGGACACCGGGGAGCTGTTTTTT. This gives the protein CASSDGQDTGELFF.

The chain couples TRBV10-3 to TRBJ1-2; D remains ambiguous. This CDR3 has 13 residues. Germline CDR1 and CDR2: ENHRY and SYGVKD. V was shortened by 0 bases and J by 6 bases, with 8 bases between the two germline ends. CDR3 coding DNA: TGTGCCATCAGTGAGTCGCCTGGGGATGGCTACACCTTC. Its protein is CAISESPGDGYTF.

In this sample, this clonotype turned up a few times. The chain carries TRBV9 and TRBJ2-1; TRBD2 matches 8 bases. Germline trimming cut 2 bases from V and 6 bases from J; bases unmatched to any gene: 10. Germline assignment: CDR1 SGDLS and CDR2 YYNGEE. This CDR3 comprises 16 residues. This CDR3 reads CASSVQGAGVGNEQFF. The DNA for the CDR3 is TGTGCCAGCAGCGTGCAGGGAGCGGGAGTCGGCAATGAGCAGTTCTTC.

The rearrangement uses TRBV5-1 and TRBJ2-7, with TRBD2 identical over 8 bases. With 4 bases clipped from V and 2 bases from J, the junction kept 8 bases outside the gene matches. This CDR3 has 15 residues. Germline V gene lookup returns CDR1 SGHRS and CDR2 YFSETQ. CDR3 residues: CASSPGPTSAYEQYF. The CDR3 nucleotides are TGCGCCAGCAGCCCGGGCCCGACTAGCGCCTACGAGCAGTACTTC.

This clonotype turned up a few times. This probably arose from a read error, given a far larger clone one base away. The CDR3 DNA reads as TGTGCCAGCAGTGGGGACAGCAGGAACACTGAAGCTTTCTTT. Protein sequence: CASSGDSRNTEAFF. The gene calls are TRBV27 and TRBJ1-1, with 7 bases matching TRBD1. J gave up 1 base and V 5 bases, and 4 bases lay outside the gene matches. This CDR3 has 14 amino acids. Germline CDR1 reads MNHEY; CDR2 reads SMNVEV (reference sequence).

This clonotype occurred many times. The chain combines TRBV6-2 or TRBV6-3 with TRBJ1-5, with 7 bases fitting TRBD1. The CDR3 length is 16 residues. Germline V lookup: CDR1 MNHEY, CDR2 SVGEGT. The V gene end was trimmed by 6 bases and the J gene end by 5 bases; junction bases not matched to a gene: 13. This CDR3 reads CASSGTGAVRDQPQHF. The CDR3 DNA reads as TGTGCCAGCAGCGGTACAGGGGCCGTCCGCGATCAGCCCCAGCATTTT.

This clonotype has at least ten counts. The rearrangement links TRBV30 to TRBJ1-1; 8 bases map to TRBD1. The ends lost 3 bases at V and 4 bases at J; junction bases unmatched: 7. Germline V gene lookup returns CDR1 GTSNPN and CDR2 SVGIG (reference sequence). CDR3 length: 14 residues. This CDR3 is CAWRKPGGGTEAFF. The DNA of the CDR3 is TGTGCCTGGAGAAAACCAGGGGGCGGCACTGAAGCTTTCTTT.

This rearrangement joins TRBV30 to TRBJ1-1, with a tentative D call TRBD1 (6 bases). Germline CDR1 is GTSNPN and CDR2 is SVGIG (reference sequence). The V end lost 0 bases, the J end lost 0 bases, and 11 bases lay between the germline ends. The CDR3 covers 15 residues. CDR3 loop: CAWSVIGQMNTEAFF. The CDR3 DNA follows: TGTGCCTGGAGTGTAATTGGACAGATGAACACTGAAGCTTTCTTT.

In this sample, this clonotype turned up many times. The chain joins TRBV5-6 to TRBJ1-1, with 11 bases aligning to TRBD1. V trimming: 0 bases; J trimming: 4 bases; junction bases outside the gene matches: 5. CDR1 and CDR2 (germline): SGHDT, YYEEEE. There are 16 residues in the CDR3. CDR3 amino acids: CASSLAGTGGSTEAFF. The DNA of the CDR3 is TGTGCCAGCAGCTTGGCCGGGACAGGGGGGAGCACTGAAGCTTTCTTT. Full variable domain (rest looked up from reference TRBV5-6 and TRBJ1-1): DAGVTQSPTHLIKTRGQQVTLRCSPKSGHDTVSWYQQALGQGPQFIFQYYEEEERQRGNFPDRFSGHQFPNYSSELNVNALLLGDSALYLCASSLAGTGGSTEAFFGQGTRLTVV.

This clonotype was detected a few times. The J gene is TRBJ2-1, the V gene TRBV10-3; 14 bases align to TRBD2. V dropped 7 bases and J dropped 5; count of bases not matched to a gene: 7. Germline CDR1 ENHRY, CDR2 SYGVKD. This CDR3 contains 16 residues. The CDR3 loop is CAITPGLAGGNNEQFF. CDR3 nucleotides: TGTGCCATCACCCCCGGACTAGCGGGAGGAAACAATGAGCAGTTCTTC.

In this sample, this clonotype turned up a few times. The J gene is TRBJ1-5, the V gene TRBV30, with D perhaps matching TRBD1 (5 bases). Germline V gene data show CDR1 as GTSNPN and CDR2 as SVGIG (reference sequence). The CDR3 runs to 14 residues. Trimming cost V 2 bases and J 5 bases, with 13 bases left between them. DNA of the CDR3: TGTGCCTGGAGTACGCTACAGGTATATCAGCCCCAGCATTTT. It specifies CAWSTLQVYQPQHF.

The sample holds many counts of this clonotype. This chain links TRBV7-3 with TRBJ2-1; perhaps D is TRBD1 or TRBD2 (5 bases each). Trimming removed 5 bases from V and 4 bases from J, with 12 bases in between. This CDR3 spans 14 amino acids. Germline assignment: CDR1 SGHTA and CDR2 FQGTGA. This chain's CDR3 is CASSLGANYNEQFF. The CDR3 DNA is TGTGCCAGCAGCCTCGGGGCTAATTACAATGAGCAGTTCTTC.

This clonotype came up many times. The chain employs TRBV30 and TRBJ1-3; D unclear. Germline V CDR1 and CDR2: GTSNPN, SVGIG (reference sequence). V lost 5 bases and J 0 bases, leaving 11 bases between the germline ends. The CDR3 is 14 residues long. Here the CDR3 DNA reads TGTGCCTGGGCGGACCTTCGCTCTGGAAACACCATATATTTT. Translated: CAWADLRSGNTIYF.

V is TRBV4-1 and J is TRBJ2-2; 10 nucleotides agree with TRBD2. Germline CDR1 reads MGHRA; CDR2 reads YSYEKL. This CDR3 comprises 16 residues. With V trimmed by 1 base and J by 3 bases, 2 bases remained unmatched. CDR3 amino acids: CASSQVTSGDTGELFF. The CDR3 DNA follows: TGCGCCAGCAGCCAAGTAACTAGCGGGGACACCGGGGAGCTGTTTTTT.

V is TRBV6-1 and J is TRBJ2-2; D may match TRBD1 or TRBD2 (5 bases each). The V end lost 8 bases, the J end lost 4 bases, and 14 bases lay between the germline ends. Germline lookup yields CDR1 MNHNS and CDR2 SASEGT. The CDR3 has 14 amino acids. CDR3 sequence: CASLRDPSTGELFF. DNA of the CDR3: TGTGCCAGCCTCCGGGACCCGAGCACCGGGGAGCTGTTTTTT.

This clonotype was counted many times. The chain employs TRBV12-3 or TRBV12-4 and TRBJ2-1; 7 bases fit TRBD1. The CDR3 has 15 amino acids. V dropped 3 bases and J dropped 6; count of bases not matched to a gene: 8. The CDR3 protein is CASSFSLAGGNEQFF. The CDR3 DNA sequence: TGTGCCAGCAGTTTCAGTCTGGCAGGGGGCAATGAGCAGTTCTTC.

This clonotype was detected ten times or more. The gene calls are TRBV20-1 and TRBJ2-7; 8 bases align to TRBD1. Per germline, CDR1 DFQATT and CDR2 SNEGSKA (reference sequence). CDR3 length: 15 residues. After removal of 7 bases from V and 5 bases from J, the junction contained 16 bases not matched to a gene. Written as DNA, the CDR3 is TGCAGTGTTCCTCCCCCCGGACAGGGTTCCCACGAGCAGTACTTC. Translating gives CSVPPPGQGSHEQYF.